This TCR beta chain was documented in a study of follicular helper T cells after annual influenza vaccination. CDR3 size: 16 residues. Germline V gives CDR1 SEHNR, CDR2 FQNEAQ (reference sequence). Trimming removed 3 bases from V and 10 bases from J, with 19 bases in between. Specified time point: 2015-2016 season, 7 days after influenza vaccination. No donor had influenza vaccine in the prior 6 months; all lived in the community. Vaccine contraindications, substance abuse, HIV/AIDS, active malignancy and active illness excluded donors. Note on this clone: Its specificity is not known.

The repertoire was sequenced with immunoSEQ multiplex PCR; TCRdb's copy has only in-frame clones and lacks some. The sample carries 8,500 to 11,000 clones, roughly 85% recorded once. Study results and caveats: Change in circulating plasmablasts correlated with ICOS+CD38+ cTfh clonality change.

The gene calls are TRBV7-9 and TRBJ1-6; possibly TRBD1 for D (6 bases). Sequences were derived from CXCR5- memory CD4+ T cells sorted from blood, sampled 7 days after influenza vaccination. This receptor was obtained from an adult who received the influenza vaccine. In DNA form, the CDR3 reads TGTGCCAGCAGCTTCATCCGGGGGGGGGCTGAATCACCCCTCCACTTT. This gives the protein CASSFIRGGAESPLHF. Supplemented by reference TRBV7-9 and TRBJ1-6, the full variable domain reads DTGVSQNPRHKITKRGQNVTFRCDPISEHNRLYWYRQTLGQGPEFLTYFQNEAQLEKSRLLSDRFSAERPKGSFSTLEIQRTEQGDSAMYLCASSFIRGGAESPLHFGNGTRLTVT.